This T cell receptor (beta chain) was sequenced in a study of T cells expressing NK-cell markers. TCRdb reanalyzed the 5' RACE reads, giving one entry per CDR3 protein sequence and no DNA. The sample table sets out some 150,000 distinct CDR3 sequences. The germline CDR1 and CDR2 sequences are DFQATT and SNEGSKA (reference sequence). CDR3 length: 13 residues. Study-level points and caveats: These clonotypes also led the CD3+CD56-NKG2C+ fraction in several donors. HCMV specificity of the expanded NKG2C+ T cell clones stayed unclear. NKG2C+ dominant clonotype frequencies in five to seven donors were roughly 1.0-7.5% of CD8+ T cells.

About this clonotype: The antigen remains undetermined.

The specimen was blood T cells: a sorted CD56 or NKG2C T cell subset, CD4+ or CD8+ T cells, or bulk PBMC T cells (not recorded which). The receptor was derived from a man in his late teens or twenties in good health. This chain links TRBV20-1 with TRBJ2-1. The CDR3 spells CSAQNRMIDEQFF.